Below, one T cell receptor (beta chain) is given with its context. This sample was included in a study of blood T cell repertoires in COVID-19. Study as a whole: Specimens from acute and convalescent COVID-19 originated in the United States, Italy and Spain.

Per the study methods: Amplification from reference gene primers served as the basis for estimated nucleated cell counts. TCRdb's copy holds only in-frame clones and misses some; the assay was immunoSEQ multiplex PCR. V, J and clone size are those of that table, while D and trimming were read from the DNA. The sample has around 270,000 clones; roughly 89% are singletons. The CDR3 is 15 residues long. The V segment lost 4 bases and the J segment 5 bases; nucleotides outside the gene matches: 9. Germline V gives CDR1 MDHEN, CDR2 SYDVKM. The sequenced sample consisted of peripheral blood. The chain employs TRBV28 and TRBJ2-5, with 8 nucleotides matching TRBD2. The receptor comes from a man aged 25-45 years with acute or convalescent COVID-19. The CDR3 loop reads CASSSGTSWRETQYF. CDR3 in DNA: TGTGCCAGCAGTTCCGGGACTAGTTGGAGGGAGACCCAGTACTTC. The entire variable domain, with the rest obtained from reference TRBV28 and TRBJ2-5, is as follows: DVKVTQSSRYLVKRTGEKVFLECVQDMDHENMFWYRQDPGLGLRLIYFSYDVKMKEKGDIPEGYSVSREKKERFSLILESASTNQTSMYLCASSSGTSWRETQYFGPGTRLLVL.